Here is one T cell receptor beta chain with its context. The data were taken from a study of T cell responses to AZD1222 COVID-19 vaccine. Assay used: immunoSEQ multiplex PCR; TCRdb lists only in-frame clones, some missing. The sample has some 110,000 clones; about 86% are singletons. From germline, CDR1 is LNHDA and CDR2 SQIVND (reference sequence). V dropped 5 bases and J dropped 3; count of bases not matched to a gene: 2. This CDR3 region has 14 residues. The material was peripheral blood, obtained on day 0 of AZD1222 vaccination. The source is an adult in good health. The chain is built from TRBV19 and TRBJ2-2; 8 bases map to TRBD1. This chain's CDR3 is CASSQGADTGELFF. The DNA of the CDR3 is TGTGCCAGTAGTCAGGGGGCCGACACCGGGGAGCTGTTTTTT.